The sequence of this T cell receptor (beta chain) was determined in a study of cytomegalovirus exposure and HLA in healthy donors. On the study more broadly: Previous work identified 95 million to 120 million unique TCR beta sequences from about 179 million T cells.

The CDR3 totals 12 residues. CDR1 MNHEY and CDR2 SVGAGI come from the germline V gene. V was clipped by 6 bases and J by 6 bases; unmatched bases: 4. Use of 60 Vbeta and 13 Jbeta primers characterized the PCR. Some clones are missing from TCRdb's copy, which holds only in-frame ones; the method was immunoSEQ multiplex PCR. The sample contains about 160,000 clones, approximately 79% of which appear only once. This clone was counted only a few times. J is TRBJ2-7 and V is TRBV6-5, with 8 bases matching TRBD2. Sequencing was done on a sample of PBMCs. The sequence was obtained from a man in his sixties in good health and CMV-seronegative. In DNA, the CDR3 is TGTGCCAGCAGGCGGGGGGACGGCGAGCAGTACTTC. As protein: CASRRGDGEQYF.